The sequence of this T cell receptor (beta chain) was determined in a study of CD4 T cells in relation to SARS-CoV-2 and coronaviruses. The length of the CDR3 is 17 residues. V shed 5 bases, J shed 5 bases, and the junction held 11 bases outside the gene matches. Germline-derived CDR1 and CDR2 are LNHDA and SQIVND (reference sequence). Assay: immunoSEQ multiplex PCR; the TCRdb copy retains only in-frame clones and omits some. The repertoire holds over 40,000 clones, with roughly 84% as singletons. Regarding this clone: What it binds is unknown.

Sample: naive CD4+ T cells from PBMCs, cultured in vitro. As to subset: naive CD4+ T cells isolated by negative enrichment. The clonotype comes from an adult with COVID-19. This chain joins TRBV19 and TRBJ2-3; the match to TRBD2 covers 12 bases. Written as DNA, the CDR3 is TGTGCCAGTAGTGGCCGACTAGCGGGAGCCTCACAAGATACGCAGTATTTT. The encoded protein is CASSGRLAGASQDTQYF. Variable domain in full (rest from reference TRBV19 and TRBJ2-3): DGGITQSPKYLFRKEGQNVTLSCEQNLNHDAMYWYRQDPGQGLRLIYYSQIVNDFQKGDIAEGYSVSREKKESFPLTVTSAQKNPTAFYLCASSGRLAGASQDTQYFGPGTRLTVL.